This entry lists 31 T cell receptor beta chains sequenced from one sample in a study of blood T cell repertoires in COVID-19. Profiled with immunoSEQ multiplex PCR; TCRdb holds only in-frame clones, not every one. The data hold some 150,000 clones, with roughly nine tenths observed a single time. The sequencing sample was made of peripheral blood. The receptors originated from a woman in her seventies with acute or convalescent COVID-19.

The chain recombines TRBV19 with TRBJ2-1; 9 bases agree with TRBD2. Germline CDR1 is LNHDA and CDR2 is SQIVND (reference sequence). With 5 bases clipped from V and 9 bases from J, the junction kept 11 bases outside the gene matches. The CDR3 has 15 residues. In DNA form, the CDR3 reads TGTGCCAGTAGTCCCAACCTAGCGGGGAGGGGTGAGCAGTTCTTC. Protein sequence: CASSPNLAGRGEQFF.

The rearrangement uses TRBV18 and TRBJ1-6, with 10 bases aligning to TRBD1. V gave up 3 bases and J gave up 3 bases; unmatched junction bases: 11. The CDR3 runs 19 residues. Germline V gene sequence: CDR1 KGHSH, CDR2 LQKENI. CDR3 DNA sequence: TGTGCCAGCTCACCGAGGAGATTAGACAGGGGGCTCTATAATTCACCCCTCCACTTT. Its translation is CASSPRRLDRGLYNSPLHF.

The V and J genes are TRBV5-4 and TRBJ2-2; 11 bases agree with TRBD1. The J segment lost 7 bases and the V segment lost 7 bases, leaving 6 bases of the junction unmatched. Germline values: CDR1 SGHNT, CDR2 YYREEE (reference sequence). The CDR3 contains 14 residues. The CDR3 DNA sequence: TGTGCCAGCCGTGGACAGGGGGCCATCGGGGAGCTGTTTTTT. It is translated as CASRGQGAIGELFF.

CDR3 protein: CASSERQGMVNSPLHF. The CDR3 DNA sequence: TGTGCCAGCAGTGAGAGACAGGGTATGGTGAATTCACCCCTCCACTTT. J is TRBJ1-6 and V is TRBV6-1; 7 bases are shared with TRBD1. Germline V lookup: CDR1 MNHNS, CDR2 SASEGT. The V gene end was trimmed by 3 bases and the J gene end by 7 bases; junction bases not matched to a gene: 9. This CDR3 is built from 16 residues.

This clone was seen only once. Written as DNA, the CDR3 is TGTGCCAGCAGCTTAAGGGGGACTAGCGGCACCGCGAACACCGGGGAGCTGTTTTTT. This gives the protein CASSLRGTSGTANTGELFF. The J gene is TRBJ2-2, the V gene TRBV11-2, with 11 bases aligning to TRBD2. This CDR3 contains 19 residues. Trimming took 2 bases from V and 0 from J; bases not matched to a gene: 8. Germline CDR1 reads SGHAT; CDR2 reads FQNNGV.

The rearrangement joins TRBV5-4 to TRBJ2-5; no clear D. Germline V gives CDR1 SGHNT, CDR2 YYREEE (reference sequence). The CDR3 totals 12 residues. The V end lost 4 bases, the J end lost 6 bases, and 10 bases lay between the germline ends. The CDR3 region is CASSVPGKTQYF. CDR3 sequence (DNA): TGTGCCAGCAGCGTGCCCGGTAAGACCCAGTACTTC.

The chain recombines TRBV6-6 with TRBJ1-3; D gene unclear. Between the trimmed V and J ends, which lost 10 bases and 2 bases, there was a span of 15 bases. Germline CDR1 MNHNY, CDR2 SVGAGI (reference sequence). The CDR3 runs 14 residues. CDR3 region: CATQTGGPGNTIYF. DNA for the CDR3: TGTGCCACACAGACGGGAGGCCCTGGAAACACCATATATTTT.

The chain employs TRBV2 and TRBJ1-1; D not resolved. The CDR3 is 14 residues long. Germline CDR1 SNHLY, CDR2 FYNNEI. V was clipped by 8 bases and J by 0 bases, with 13 bases between them. The CDR3 loop reads CASLSNQVNTEAFF. For the CDR3, the DNA is TGTGCCAGCTTAAGTAACCAGGTGAACACTGAAGCTTTCTTT.

This rearrangement joins TRBV4-1 to TRBJ2-5; 11 bases agree with TRBD2. The V segment lost 1 base and the J segment 1 base; nucleotides outside the gene matches: 8. Germline lookup yields CDR1 MGHRA and CDR2 YSYEKL. The CDR3 is 18 amino acids. As DNA, the CDR3 is TGCGCCAGCAGCCAAGTGGTGGATAGCGGGGGGGTCCAAGAGACCCAGTACTTC. Amino acids: CASSQVVDSGGVQETQYF.

The chain is built from TRBV29-1 and TRBJ1-1; D uncertain. The germline gives CDR1 SQVTM, CDR2 ANQGSEA. Trimming pared 4 bases from V and 5 bases from J, leaving 5 bases between. The CDR3 extends over 10 amino acids. CDR3 in amino acids: CSVVGTEAFF. CDR3 sequence (DNA): TGCAGCGTTGTCGGGACTGAAGCTTTCTTT.

The DNA for the CDR3 is TGTGCCTGGAGTAGGGGGGGGGTGAGCTCCTATAATTCACCCCTCCACTTT. Protein: CAWSRGGVSSYNSPLHF. The rearrangement joins TRBV30 to TRBJ1-6; perhaps TRBD1 as D (6 bases). V lost 2 bases and J 0 bases, leaving 14 bases between the germline ends. Looked up from germline, CDR1 is GTSNPN and CDR2 is SVGIG (reference sequence). There are 17 residues in the CDR3.

The chain recombines TRBV11-3 with TRBJ2-2, with 8 bases identical to TRBD1. This CDR3 is 15 amino acids long. J lost 10 bases, V lost 5 bases, and 12 bases had no gene match. Germline assignment: CDR1 SGHNT and CDR2 YENEEA. The CDR3 DNA is TGTGCCAGCAGCCGCCGGTCAGGGGGCCCGGAGGAGCTGTTTTTT. It specifies CASSRRSGGPEELFF.

V gene TRBV18 combines with J gene TRBJ1-2; D might be TRBD1 (6 bases). The CDR3 loop spans 13 amino acids. V was clipped by 3 bases and J by 5 bases, with 10 bases between them. The germline CDR1 and CDR2 sequences are KGHSH and LQKENI. CDR3 protein: CASSPDSAYGYTF. In nucleotides, the CDR3 is TGTGCCAGCTCACCGGACAGCGCTTATGGCTACACCTTC.

V usage is TRBV5-1 and J usage is TRBJ2-3, with 8 bases aligning to TRBD1. The CDR3 runs to 15 residues. V lost 1 base and J lost 5; bases outside the gene matches: 6. The V gene's germline CDR1 is SGHRS and CDR2 YFSETQ. This chain's CDR3 is CASSLTVRGRDTQYF. CDR3 DNA sequence: TGCGCCAGCAGCTTGACGGTCAGGGGGCGAGATACGCAGTATTTT.

This chain links TRBV11-2 with TRBJ2-1, with 8 bases matching TRBD2. The length of the CDR3 is 16 residues. With V trimmed by 3 bases and J by 7 bases, 11 bases remained unmatched. CDR1 SGHAT and CDR2 FQNNGV come from the germline V gene. In nucleotides, the CDR3 is TGTGCCAGCAGCTTCCCCTCGTTGGGACTAGGGAATGAGCAGTTCTTC. It is translated as CASSFPSLGLGNEQFF. The full variable domain, in which reference TRBV11-2 and TRBJ2-1 provide the parts outside the CDR3, is EAGVAQSPRYKIIEKRQSVAFWCNPISGHATLYWYQQILGQGPKLLIQFQNNGVVDDSQLPKDRFSAERLKGVDSTLKIQPAKLEDSAVYLCASSFPSLGLGNEQFFGPGTRLTVL.

This clone was observed a single time. The CDR3 loop reads CASSLAGQGKFHGYTF. The CDR3 DNA is TGTGCCAGCAGCTTGGCGGGACAGGGTAAATTTCATGGCTACACCTTC. The genes are TRBV5-4 and TRBJ1-2, with 9 bases lining up with TRBD1. From germline, CDR1 is SGHNT and CDR2 YYREEE (reference sequence). Losses at the gene ends were 0 bases for V and 6 bases for J; bases not matched to a gene: 9. This CDR3 spans 16 amino acids.

This chain uses TRBV3-1 (or the pseudogene TRBV3-2) with TRBJ2-5; weak D call: TRBD2 (5 bases). CDR1 is LGHDT and CDR2 is YNNKEL in the germline V gene (reference sequence). The CDR3 sequence is 17 residues long. With 4 bases removed from V and 0 bases from J, the gap between germline ends came to 18 bases. As DNA, the CDR3 is TGTGCCAGCAGCCCGCCCAATGTCCCCGGGGACCAAGAGACCCAGTACTTC. This translates into CASSPPNVPGDQETQYF.

The V and J genes are TRBV6-1 and TRBJ2-7, with 13 nucleotides matching TRBD2. V shed 6 bases and J 4 bases; nucleotides not matched to a gene: 6. From germline, CDR1 is MNHNS and CDR2 SASEGT. This CDR3 comprises 15 residues. CDR3 nucleotide sequence: TGTGCCAGCAGGTCTCGGACTAGCGGGAGATACGAGCAGTACGTC. Its translation is CASRSRTSGRYEQYV.

This clone was counted only a few times. V and J are TRBV11-2 and TRBJ2-5, with D possibly being TRBD2 (5 bases). Germline CDR1 SGHAT, CDR2 FQNNGV. The CDR3 length is 15 residues. V was shortened by 4 bases and J by 6 bases, with 18 bases between the two germline ends. The CDR3 DNA follows: TGTGCCAGCAGCTCCCAGAGCGGCAGCAGGAAGACCCAGTACTTC. Translation gives CASSSQSGSRKTQYF.

The genes are TRBV30 and TRBJ1-1; D is uncertain. This CDR3 has 12 amino acids. CDR1 is GTSNPN, CDR2 SVGIG, per germline (reference sequence). Trimming shortened V by 1 base and J by 10 bases, and 13 bases separated the two germline ends. The CDR3 is CAWSAERHGAFF. CDR3 nucleotide sequence: TGTGCCTGGAGTGCAGAGAGGCACGGAGCTTTCTTT.

This clone has only one observation. The chain couples TRBV11-2 to TRBJ2-4; perhaps TRBD1 as D (9 bases). Germline-derived CDR1 and CDR2 are SGHAT and FQNNGV. The CDR3 contains 15 residues. Trimming removed 4 bases from V and 8 bases from J, with 18 bases in between. CDR3 protein: CASSSSGGDRDIQYF. Here the CDR3 DNA reads TGTGCCAGCAGCTCCTCCGGGGGGGACAGGGACATTCAGTACTTC.

This chain links TRBV7-2 with TRBJ2-7, with TRBD2 as a possible D gene (6 bases). CDR1 is SGHTA, CDR2 FQGNSA, per germline. V was cut by 5 bases and J by 4 bases, with 15 bases left in between. The CDR3 is 14 residues long. The CDR3 reads CASSLDGGFYEQYF. CDR3 sequence (DNA): TGTGCCAGCAGCCTCGACGGGGGATTTTACGAGCAGTACTTC.

In this sample, this clone turned up once. This rearrangement joins TRBV6-2 or TRBV6-3 to TRBJ1-4; 8 positions agree with TRBD1. CDR3 size: 15 residues. The J segment lost 5 bases and the V segment lost 0 bases, leaving 2 bases of the junction unmatched. Germline CDR1 MNHEY, CDR2 SVGEGT. CDR3 loop: CASSYSWTGNEKLFF. The CDR3 bases are TGTGCCAGCAGTTACTCGTGGACAGGGAATGAAAAACTGTTTTTT.

The chain recombines TRBV14 with TRBJ2-3; 8 bases are shared with TRBD2. The CDR3 extends over 16 amino acids. The J segment lost 0 bases and the V segment lost 5 bases, leaving 7 bases of the junction unmatched. The germline CDR1 and CDR2 sequences are SGHDN and FVKESK. CDR3 sequence (DNA): TGTGCCAGCAGCTTCGGGGGGGCCTTCAGCACAGATACGCAGTATTTT. Protein: CASSFGGAFSTDTQYF.

This clone appeared once. The V and J genes are TRBV6-5 and TRBJ1-1; 9 nucleotides align to TRBD1. CDR3 length: 16 amino acids. Germline assignment: CDR1 MNHEY and CDR2 SVGAGI. V gave up 0 bases and J gave up 1 base; unmatched junction bases: 3. The CDR3 nucleotides read TGTGCCAGCAGTTACTCAGGGACAGGGTCGAACACTGAAGCTTTCTTT. Its protein is CASSYSGTGSNTEAFF.

CDR3 residues: CASSYSALITGEIYEQYF. The CDR3 region has the DNA TGTGCCAGCAGTTACTCGGCCCTAATTACAGGGGAGATCTACGAGCAGTACTTC. The V gene is TRBV6-2 or TRBV6-3, the J gene TRBJ2-7, with 7 bases matching TRBD1. The CDR3 is 18 amino acids. The germline CDR1 and CDR2 sequences are MNHEY and SVGEGT. J gave up 3 bases and V 0 bases, and 14 bases lay outside the gene matches.

V gene TRBV6-1 combines with J gene TRBJ2-7; 8 nucleotides line up with TRBD2. V dropped 2 bases and J dropped 3; count of bases not matched to a gene: 6. Germline lookup yields CDR1 MNHNS and CDR2 SASEGT. The CDR3 sequence is 15 residues long. The CDR3, as DNA: TGTGCCAGCAGTGAATGGCCAGGGACTAGCTACGAGCAGTACGTC. Encoded protein: CASSEWPGTSYEQYV.

This sequence joins TRBV7-8 and TRBJ2-1; 9 nucleotides line up with TRBD1. This CDR3 contains 16 residues. From germline, CDR1 is SGHVS and CDR2 FQNEAQ. The V and J ends lost 0 bases and 4 bases, in that order; junction bases with no gene match: 4. This chain's CDR3 is CASSLARQGGYNEQFF. Here the CDR3 DNA reads TGTGCCAGCAGCTTAGCGCGACAGGGGGGATACAATGAGCAGTTCTTC.

The chain uses TRBV18 and TRBJ2-5; 10 positions match TRBD1. The CDR3 contains 16 residues. The germline V gene has CDR1 KGHSH and CDR2 LQKENI. V dropped 4 bases and J dropped 5; count of bases not matched to a gene: 10. The CDR3 sequence: CASSLSAGTGDETQYF. Here the CDR3 DNA reads TGTGCCAGCTCACTATCAGCCGGGACAGGGGATGAGACCCAGTACTTC.

The J gene is TRBJ2-7, the V gene TRBV7-6, with TRBD2 as a possible D gene (7 bases). From germline, CDR1 is SGHVS and CDR2 FNYEAQ. CDR3 length: 16 amino acids. The V end lost 8 bases, the J end lost 2 bases, and 22 bases lay between the germline ends. CDR3 protein: CASDSYRGGDPYEQYF. The CDR3 nucleotides read TGTGCCAGCGACTCCTATAGGGGGGGGGATCCCTACGAGCAGTACTTC.

V and J are TRBV6-5 and TRBJ1-2; 8 bases map to TRBD1. Trimming took 6 bases from V and 0 from J; bases not matched to a gene: 3. The CDR3 totals 14 residues. In germline, CDR1 is MNHEY, CDR2 SVGAGI. In nucleotides, the CDR3 is TGTGCCAGCAGGGGGACAGGAGCTAACTATGGCTACACCTTC. Its protein product is CASRGTGANYGYTF.